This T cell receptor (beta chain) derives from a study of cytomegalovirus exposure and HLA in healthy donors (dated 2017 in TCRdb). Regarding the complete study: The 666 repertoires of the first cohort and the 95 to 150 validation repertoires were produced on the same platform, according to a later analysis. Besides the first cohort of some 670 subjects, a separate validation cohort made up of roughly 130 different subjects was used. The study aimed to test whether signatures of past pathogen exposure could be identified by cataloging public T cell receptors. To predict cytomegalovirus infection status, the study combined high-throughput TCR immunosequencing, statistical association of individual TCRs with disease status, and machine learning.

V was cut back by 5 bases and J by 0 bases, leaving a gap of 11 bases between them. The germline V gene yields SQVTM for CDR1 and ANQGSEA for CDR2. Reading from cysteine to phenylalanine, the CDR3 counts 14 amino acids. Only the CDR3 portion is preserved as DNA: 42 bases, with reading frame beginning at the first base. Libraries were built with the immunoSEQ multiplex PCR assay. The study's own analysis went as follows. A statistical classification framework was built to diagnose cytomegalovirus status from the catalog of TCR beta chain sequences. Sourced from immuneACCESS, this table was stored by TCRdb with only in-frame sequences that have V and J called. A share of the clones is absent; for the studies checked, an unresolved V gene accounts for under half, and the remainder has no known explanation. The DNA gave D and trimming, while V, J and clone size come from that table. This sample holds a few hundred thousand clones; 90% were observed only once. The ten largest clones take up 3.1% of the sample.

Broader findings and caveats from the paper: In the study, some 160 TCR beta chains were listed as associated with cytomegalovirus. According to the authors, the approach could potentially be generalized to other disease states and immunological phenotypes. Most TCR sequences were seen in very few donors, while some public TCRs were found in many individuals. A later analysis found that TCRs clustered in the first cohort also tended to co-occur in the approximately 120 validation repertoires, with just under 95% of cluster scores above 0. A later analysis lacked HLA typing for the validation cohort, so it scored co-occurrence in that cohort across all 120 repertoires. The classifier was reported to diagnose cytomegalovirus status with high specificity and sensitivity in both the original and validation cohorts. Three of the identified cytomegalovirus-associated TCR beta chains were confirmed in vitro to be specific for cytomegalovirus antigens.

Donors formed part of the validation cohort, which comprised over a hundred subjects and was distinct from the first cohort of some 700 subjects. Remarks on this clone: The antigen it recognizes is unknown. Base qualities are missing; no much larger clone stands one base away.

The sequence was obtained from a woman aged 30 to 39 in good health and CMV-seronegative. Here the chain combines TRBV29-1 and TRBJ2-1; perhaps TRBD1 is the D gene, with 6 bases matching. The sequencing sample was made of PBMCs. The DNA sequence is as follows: TGCAGCGTTAACAGGGAGAGCTCCTACAATGAGCAGTTCTTC. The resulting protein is CSVNRESSYNEQFF.